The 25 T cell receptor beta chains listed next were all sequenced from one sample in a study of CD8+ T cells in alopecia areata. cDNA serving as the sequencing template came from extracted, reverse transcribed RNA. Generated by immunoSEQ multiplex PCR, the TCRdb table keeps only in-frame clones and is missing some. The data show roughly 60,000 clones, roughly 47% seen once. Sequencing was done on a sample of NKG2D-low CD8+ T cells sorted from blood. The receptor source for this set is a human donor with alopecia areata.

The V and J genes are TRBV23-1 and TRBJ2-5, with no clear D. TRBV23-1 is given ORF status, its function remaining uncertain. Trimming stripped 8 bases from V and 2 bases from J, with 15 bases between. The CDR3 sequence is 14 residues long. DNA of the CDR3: TGCGCCAGCGTTCCAAGCCGGAGACAAGAGACCCAGTACTTC. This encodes CASVPSRRQETQYF.

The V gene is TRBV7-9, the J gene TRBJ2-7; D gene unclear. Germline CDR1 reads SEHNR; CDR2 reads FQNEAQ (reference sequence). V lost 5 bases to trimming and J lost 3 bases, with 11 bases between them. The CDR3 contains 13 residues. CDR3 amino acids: CASSPSMGYEQYF. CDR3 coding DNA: TGTGCCAGCAGCCCCTCGATGGGCTACGAGCAGTACTTC.

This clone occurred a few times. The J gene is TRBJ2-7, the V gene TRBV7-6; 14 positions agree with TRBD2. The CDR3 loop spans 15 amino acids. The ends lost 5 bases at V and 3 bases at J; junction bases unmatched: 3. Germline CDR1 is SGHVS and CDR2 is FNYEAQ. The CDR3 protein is CASSLGTSGSYEQYF. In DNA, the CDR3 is TGTGCCAGCAGCCTAGGGACTAGCGGGAGCTACGAGCAGTACTTC. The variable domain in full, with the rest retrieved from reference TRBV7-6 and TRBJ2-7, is GAGVSQSPRYKVTKRGQDVALRCDPISGHVSLYWYRQALGQGPEFLTYFNYEAQQDKSGLPNDRFSAERPEGSISTLTIQRTEQRDSAMYRCASSLGTSGSYEQYFGPGTRLTVT.

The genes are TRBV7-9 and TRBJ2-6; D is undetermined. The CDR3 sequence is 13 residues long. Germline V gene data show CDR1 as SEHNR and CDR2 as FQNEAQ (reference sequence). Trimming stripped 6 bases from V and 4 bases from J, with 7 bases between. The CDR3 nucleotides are TGTGCCAGCAGGTCCGGAGGGGCCAACGTCCTGACTTTC. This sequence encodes CASRSGGANVLTF.

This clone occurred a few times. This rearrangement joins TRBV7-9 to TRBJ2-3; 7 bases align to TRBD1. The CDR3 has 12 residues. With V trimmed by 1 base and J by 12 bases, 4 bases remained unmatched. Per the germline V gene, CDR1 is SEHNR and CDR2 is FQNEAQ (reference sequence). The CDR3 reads CASSLGTGPQYF. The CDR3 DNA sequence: TGTGCCAGCAGCTTAGGGACAGGTCCCCAGTATTTT.

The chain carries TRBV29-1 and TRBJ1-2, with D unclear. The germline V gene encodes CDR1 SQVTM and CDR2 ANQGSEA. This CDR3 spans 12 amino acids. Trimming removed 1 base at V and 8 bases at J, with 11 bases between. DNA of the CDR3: TGCAGCGTTGAAGGAAGGCTAGGGGGCTACACCTTC. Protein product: CSVEGRLGGYTF.

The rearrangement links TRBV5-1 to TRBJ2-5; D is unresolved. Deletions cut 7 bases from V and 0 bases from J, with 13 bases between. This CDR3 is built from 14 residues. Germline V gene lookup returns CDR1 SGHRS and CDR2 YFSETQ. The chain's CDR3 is CASGLISYQETQYF. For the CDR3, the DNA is TGCGCCAGCGGCCTTATATCGTACCAAGAGACCCAGTACTTC.

The CDR3 spells CASSPAGGVQETQYF. CDR3 DNA sequence: TGCGCCAGCAGCCCTGCCGGGGGCGTGCAAGAGACCCAGTACTTC. V is TRBV5-1 and J is TRBJ2-5, with D tentatively TRBD1 or TRBD2 (6 bases each). CDR1 and CDR2 from the germline V gene are SGHRS and YFSETQ. Trimming shortened V by 4 bases and J by 2 bases, and 15 bases separated the two germline ends. The CDR3 is 15 amino acids.

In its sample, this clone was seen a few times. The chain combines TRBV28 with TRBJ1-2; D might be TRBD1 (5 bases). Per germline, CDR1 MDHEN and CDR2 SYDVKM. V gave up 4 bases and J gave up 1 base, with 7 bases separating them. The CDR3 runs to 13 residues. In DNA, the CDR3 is TGTGCCAGCAGTTCCGACAGTAACTATGGCTACACCTTC. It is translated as CASSSDSNYGYTF.

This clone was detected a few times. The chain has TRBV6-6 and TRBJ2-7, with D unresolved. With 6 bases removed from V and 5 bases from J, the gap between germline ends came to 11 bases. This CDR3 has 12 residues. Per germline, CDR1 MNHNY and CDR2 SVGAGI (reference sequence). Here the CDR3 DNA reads TGTGCCAGCAGCCCCCGCTTGCACGAGCAGTACTTC. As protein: CASSPRLHEQYF.

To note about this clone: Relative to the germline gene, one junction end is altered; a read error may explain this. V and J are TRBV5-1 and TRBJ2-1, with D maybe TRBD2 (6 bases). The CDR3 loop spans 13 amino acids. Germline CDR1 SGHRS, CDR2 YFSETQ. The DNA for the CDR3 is TGCGCCAGCAGCTTGGTAGCGGCACAGGAGGAGGTCTTC. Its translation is CASSLVAAQEEVF.

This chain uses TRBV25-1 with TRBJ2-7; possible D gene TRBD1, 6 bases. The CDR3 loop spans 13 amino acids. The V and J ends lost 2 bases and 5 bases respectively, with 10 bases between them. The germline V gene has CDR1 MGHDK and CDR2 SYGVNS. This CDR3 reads CASSEQGIDEQYF. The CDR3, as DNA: TGTGCCAGCAGTGAACAGGGGATCGACGAGCAGTACTTC.

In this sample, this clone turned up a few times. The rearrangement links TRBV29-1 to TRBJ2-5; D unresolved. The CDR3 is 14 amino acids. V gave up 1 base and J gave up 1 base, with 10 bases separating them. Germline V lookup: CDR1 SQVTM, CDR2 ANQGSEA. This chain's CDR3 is CSVEVSHSQETQYF. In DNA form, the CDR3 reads TGCAGCGTTGAAGTATCGCATTCCCAAGAGACCCAGTACTTC.

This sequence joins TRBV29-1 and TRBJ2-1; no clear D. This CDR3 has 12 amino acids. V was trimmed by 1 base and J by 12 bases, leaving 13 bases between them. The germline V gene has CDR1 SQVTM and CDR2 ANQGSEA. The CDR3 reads CSVEGRFELQFF. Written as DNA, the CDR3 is TGCAGCGTTGAAGGCCGTTTTGAGCTGCAGTTCTTC.

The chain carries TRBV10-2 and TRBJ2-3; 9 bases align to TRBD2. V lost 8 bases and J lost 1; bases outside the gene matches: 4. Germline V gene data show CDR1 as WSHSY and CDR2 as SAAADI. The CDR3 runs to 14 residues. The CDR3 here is CASAWTSGTDTQYF. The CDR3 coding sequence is TGCGCCAGCGCCTGGACTAGCGGCACAGATACGCAGTATTTT.

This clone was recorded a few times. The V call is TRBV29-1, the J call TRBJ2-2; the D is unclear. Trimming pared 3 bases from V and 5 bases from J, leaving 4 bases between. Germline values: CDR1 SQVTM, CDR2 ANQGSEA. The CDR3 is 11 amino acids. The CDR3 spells CSVEYTGELFF. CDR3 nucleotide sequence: TGCAGCGTTGAGTATACCGGGGAGCTGTTTTTT.

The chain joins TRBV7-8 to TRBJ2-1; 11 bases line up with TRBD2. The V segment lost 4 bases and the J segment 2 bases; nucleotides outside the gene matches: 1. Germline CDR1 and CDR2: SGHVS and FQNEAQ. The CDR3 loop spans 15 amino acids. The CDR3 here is CASSSGLAAYNEQFF. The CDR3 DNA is TGTGCCAGCAGCTCGGGACTAGCGGCCTACAATGAGCAGTTCTTC.

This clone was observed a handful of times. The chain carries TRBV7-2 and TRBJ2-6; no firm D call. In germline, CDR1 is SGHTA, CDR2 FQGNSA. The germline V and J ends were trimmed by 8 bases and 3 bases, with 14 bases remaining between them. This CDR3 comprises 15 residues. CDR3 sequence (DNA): TGTGCCAGCGTCTTCGGCGCTTTTGGGGCCAACGTCCTGACTTTC. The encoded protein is CASVFGAFGANVLTF.

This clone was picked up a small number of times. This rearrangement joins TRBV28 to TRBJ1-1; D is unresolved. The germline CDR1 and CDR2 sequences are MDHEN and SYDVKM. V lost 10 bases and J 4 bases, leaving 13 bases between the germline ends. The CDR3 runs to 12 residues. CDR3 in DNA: TGTGCCACCCTTAAATTTATCACTGAAGCTTTCTTT. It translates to CATLKFITEAFF.

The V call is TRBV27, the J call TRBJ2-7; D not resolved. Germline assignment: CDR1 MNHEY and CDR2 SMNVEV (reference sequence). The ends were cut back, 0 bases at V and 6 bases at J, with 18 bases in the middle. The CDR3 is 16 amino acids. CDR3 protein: CASSLSTIRAPSEQYF. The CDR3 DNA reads TGTGCCAGCAGTTTATCTACGATCCGGGCCCCGTCCGAGCAGTACTTC.

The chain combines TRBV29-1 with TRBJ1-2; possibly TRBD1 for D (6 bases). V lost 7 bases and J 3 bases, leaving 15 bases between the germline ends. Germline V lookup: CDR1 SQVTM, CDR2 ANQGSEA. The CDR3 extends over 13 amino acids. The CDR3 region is CSADAGDDYGYTF. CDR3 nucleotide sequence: TGCAGCGCCGACGCAGGGGATGACTATGGCTACACCTTC.

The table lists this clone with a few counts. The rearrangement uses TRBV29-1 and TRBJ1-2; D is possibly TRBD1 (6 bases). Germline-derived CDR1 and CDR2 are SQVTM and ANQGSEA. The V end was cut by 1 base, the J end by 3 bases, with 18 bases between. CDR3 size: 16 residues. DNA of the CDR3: TGCAGCGTTGAAGGTTCCTGGACAGCCGGGGACTATGGCTACACCTTC. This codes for CSVEGSWTAGDYGYTF.

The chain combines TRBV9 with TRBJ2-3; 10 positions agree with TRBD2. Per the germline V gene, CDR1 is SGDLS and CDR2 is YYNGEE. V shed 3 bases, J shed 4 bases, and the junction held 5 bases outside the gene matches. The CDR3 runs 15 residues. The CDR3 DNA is TGTGCCAGCAGCGCTAGCGGGAGTGCGGCAGATACGCAGTATTTT. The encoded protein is CASSASGSAADTQYF.

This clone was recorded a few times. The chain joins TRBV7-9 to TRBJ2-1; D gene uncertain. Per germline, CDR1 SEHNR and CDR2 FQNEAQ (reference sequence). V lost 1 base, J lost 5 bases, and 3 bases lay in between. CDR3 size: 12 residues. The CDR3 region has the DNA TGTGCCAGCAGCTTAGGCGACAATGAGCAGTTCTTC. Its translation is CASSLGDNEQFF.

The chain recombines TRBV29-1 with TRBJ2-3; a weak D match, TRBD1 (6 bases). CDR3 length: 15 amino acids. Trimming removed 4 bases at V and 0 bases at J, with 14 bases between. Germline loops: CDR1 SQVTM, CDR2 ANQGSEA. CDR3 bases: TGCAGCGTTGGACAGGTCTATTCTAGCACAGATACGCAGTATTTT. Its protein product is CSVGQVYSSTDTQYF.